These 30 T cell receptor beta chains were sequenced from one sample in a study of Graves' ophthalmopathy and Graves' hyperthyroidism. The authors amplified TCR beta CDR3 regions, and they did so from RNA transcripts for repertoire sequencing. HTBI-primed first-round RT-PCR preceded second-round multiplex PCR. TCRdb reanalysed the multiplex PCR reads using MiXCR and keeps one entry per CDR3 protein. This sample has roughly 600,000 distinct CDR3 sequences, with under 40% found just once. Sequenced: peripheral blood or thyroid tissue (not recorded which). The receptors were gathered from an adult man with Graves' hyperthyroidism.

This clonotype was found many times. This chain joins TRBV20-1 and TRBJ1-1; D gene uncertain. V lost 5 bases, J lost 3 bases, and 7 bases lay in between. Germline V gives CDR1 DFQATT, CDR2 SNEGSKA (reference sequence). This CDR3 has 11 residues. CDR3 nucleotide sequence: TGCAGTGCTTATCAGGACACTGAAGCTTTCTTT. Translating gives CSAYQDTEAFF.

The chain carries TRBV5-6 and TRBJ2-3, with D tentatively TRBD2 (5 bases). This CDR3 has 13 amino acids. The ends were cut back, 6 bases at V and 2 bases at J, with 10 bases in the middle. CDR1 is SGHDT, CDR2 YYEEEE, per germline. CDR3 sequence: CASKDGDTDTQYF. The DNA of the CDR3 is TGTGCCAGCAAAGACGGGGACACAGATACGCAGTATTTT.

In the case of this clonotype: A much larger clone sits a single nucleotide away, making a read error possible. The V gene is TRBV11-2, the J gene TRBJ1-1; D not certain. The V gene lost 3 bases and the J gene lost 1 base, with 6 bases spanning the gap. The CDR3 has 13 residues. Germline assignment: CDR1 SGHAT and CDR2 FQNNGV. CDR3 amino acids: CASSFTSNTEAFF. Written as DNA, the CDR3 is TGTGCCAGCAGCTTCACTTCGAACACTGAAGCTTTCTTT.

This clonotype appeared many times. J is TRBJ2-7 and V is TRBV28, with unresolved D. The CDR3 has 11 amino acids. Germline V CDR1 and CDR2: MDHEN, SYDVKM. With 6 bases removed from V and 8 bases from J, the gap between germline ends came to 11 bases. This chain's CDR3 is CASSLVGQQYF. CDR3 coding DNA: TGTGCCAGCAGCTTGGTTGGACAGCAGTACTTC.

This rearrangement joins TRBV29-1 to TRBJ2-7; D is perhaps TRBD1 or TRBD2 (5 bases each). CDR1 and CDR2 from the germline V gene are SQVTM and ANQGSEA. Trimming took 7 bases from V and 0 from J, leaving 25 bases between them. CDR3 size: 17 residues. In nucleotides, the CDR3 is TGCAGCGCCTTGCGGTCCGGGGAGCAGCAGGGCTCCTACGAGCAGTACTTC. Translating gives CSALRSGEQQGSYEQYF.

The table lists this clonotype with many counts. This sequence joins TRBV7-9 and TRBJ1-6; D ambiguous. The CDR3 runs 15 residues. V lost 0 bases and J 4 bases, leaving 7 bases between the germline ends. Germline CDR1 and CDR2: SEHNR and FQNEAQ (reference sequence). CDR3: CASSLARGYNSPLHF. Written as DNA, the CDR3 is TGTGCCAGCAGCTTAGCGCGCGGGTATAATTCACCCCTCCACTTT.

This clonotype was recorded many times. The CDR3 bases are TGTGCCAGCAGTAGGCCCGGGACGGGATACTACGAGCAGTACTTC. It codes for CASSRPGTGYYEQYF. J is TRBJ2-7 and V is TRBV2, with D perhaps given as TRBD1 or TRBD2 (5 bases each). This CDR3 spans 15 amino acids. The germline CDR1 and CDR2 sequences are SNHLY and FYNNEI. The V gene lost 5 bases and the J gene lost 3 bases, with 17 bases spanning the gap. Full variable domain (missing parts from reference TRBV2 and TRBJ2-7): EPEVTQTPSHQVTQMGQEVILRCVPISNHLYFYWYRQILGQKVEFLVSFYNNEISEKSEIFDDQFSVERPDGSNFTLKIRSTKLEDSAMYFCASSRPGTGYYEQYFGPGTRLTVT.

As to this clonotype: Germline is not matched at one junction end, which may reflect a read error. The chain employs TRBV10-3 and TRBJ2-5; 7 bases match TRBD1. The CDR3 loop spans 15 amino acids. Germline assignment: CDR1 ENHRY and CDR2 SYGVKD. The CDR3 DNA is TGTGCCATCAGTGCGGGGACAGAAATTCAAGAGACCCGGTACTTC. Its protein product is CAISAGTEIQETRYF.

The chain recombines TRBV2 with TRBJ2-6; D unresolved. Deletions cut 8 bases from V and 7 bases from J, with 15 bases between. From germline, CDR1 is SNHLY and CDR2 FYNNEI. The CDR3 loop spans 14 amino acids. For the CDR3, the DNA is TGTGCCAGCGTTGACCCAACAGACGCCAACGTCCTGACTTTC. Translated, it gives CASVDPTDANVLTF. The complete variable domain, with remaining parts taken from reference TRBV2 and TRBJ2-6, reads EPEVTQTPSHQVTQMGQEVILRCVPISNHLYFYWYRQILGQKVEFLVSFYNNEISEKSEIFDDQFSVERPDGSNFTLKIRSTKLEDSAMYFCASVDPTDANVLTFGAGSRLTVL.

As to this clonotype: A much bigger clone sits one base away, suggesting this may be a read error. This CDR3 reads CASSLAYVGEDNEKLSF. The CDR3 DNA reads as TGTGCCAGCAGCTTAGCCTACGTAGGGGAAGATAATGAAAAACTGTCTTTT. The chain couples TRBV7-2 to TRBJ1-4, with D possibly matching TRBD1 (5 bases). The CDR3 is 17 residues long. Germline V gives CDR1 SGHTA, CDR2 FQGNSA.

This clonotype came up many times. The rearrangement joins TRBV5-8 to TRBJ1-4, with TRBD1 matching over 8 bases. V shed 4 bases, J shed 7 bases, and the junction held 9 bases outside the gene matches. The CDR3 extends over 15 amino acids. The V gene's germline CDR1 is SGHTS and CDR2 YDEGEE. The CDR3 spells CASSPETGASEKLFF. CDR3 sequence (DNA): TGTGCCAGCAGCCCAGAGACAGGGGCGAGTGAAAAACTGTTTTTT.

This clonotype was picked up many times. J is TRBJ2-7 and V is TRBV2, with D hard to call. Trimming removed 1 base at V and 3 bases at J, with 7 bases between. CDR1 SNHLY and CDR2 FYNNEI come from the germline V gene. This CDR3 has 13 amino acids. The CDR3 bases are TGTGCCAGCAGTGAAGGCCAGTTCTACGAGCAGTACTTC. Its protein product is CASSEGQFYEQYF. Variable domain in full (rest from reference TRBV2 and TRBJ2-7): EPEVTQTPSHQVTQMGQEVILRCVPISNHLYFYWYRQILGQKVEFLVSFYNNEISEKSEIFDDQFSVERPDGSNFTLKIRSTKLEDSAMYFCASSEGQFYEQYFGPGTRLTVT.

This clonotype was recorded a few times. The chain links TRBV2 to TRBJ2-2; 7 positions match TRBD1. Germline values: CDR1 SNHLY, CDR2 FYNNEI. The V gene end was trimmed by 4 bases and the J gene end by 8 bases; junction bases not matched to a gene: 4. The CDR3 covers 13 residues. CDR3 bases: TGTGCCAGCAGTGTGGGACAGTGGGGGGAGCTGTTTTTT. It specifies CASSVGQWGELFF.

This clonotype was seen many times. This chain links TRBV2 with TRBJ1-1, with a possible D match to TRBD1 (6 bases). Germline V gives CDR1 SNHLY, CDR2 FYNNEI. The CDR3 has 14 residues. The ends were cut back, 0 bases at V and 2 bases at J, with 7 bases in the middle. The CDR3 bases are TGTGCCAGCAGTGAAGCGGACAGTAACACTGAAGCTTTCTTT. This codes for CASSEADSNTEAFF.

The gene calls are TRBV12-3 or TRBV12-4 and TRBJ1-2; no clear D gene. Trimming pared 3 bases from V and 4 bases from J, leaving 12 bases between. This CDR3 has 14 amino acids. CDR3 region: CASSFGGLGYGYTF. CDR3 in DNA: TGTGCCAGCAGTTTCGGTGGCCTGGGCTATGGCTACACCTTC.

This clonotype was picked up many times. J is TRBJ2-2 and V is TRBV7-8, with 13 bases that match TRBD2. The V gene end was trimmed by 5 bases and the J gene end by 4 bases; junction bases not matched to a gene: 4. The CDR3 length is 16 residues. Germline CDR1 is SGHVS and CDR2 is FQNEAQ. The CDR3, as DNA: TGTGCCAGCAGCGAAGGACTAGCGGGAGCCACCGGGGAGCTGTTTTTT. This codes for CASSEGLAGATGELFF. The variable domain in full, completed from reference TRBV7-8 and TRBJ2-2, reads GAGVSQSPRYKVAKRGQDVALRCDPISGHVSLFWYQQALGQGPEFLTYFQNEAQLDKSGLPSDRFFAERPEGSVSTLKIQRTQQEDSAVYLCASSEGLAGATGELFFGEGSRLTVL.

This clonotype has more than one count but fewer than ten. The V call is TRBV5-1, the J call TRBJ1-2, with D possibly being TRBD1 (5 bases). The CDR3 runs 17 residues. The germline gives CDR1 SGHRS, CDR2 YFSETQ. Trimming shortened V by 2 bases and J by 3 bases, and 20 bases separated the two germline ends. The CDR3 sequence: CASSLTPGLQGDYGYTF. CDR3 sequence (DNA): TGCGCCAGCAGCTTAACACCGGGACTTCAAGGGGACTATGGCTACACCTTC.

The J gene is TRBJ1-1, the V gene TRBV29-1, with TRBD1 matching 7 bases. V shed 8 bases, J shed 4 bases, and the junction held 4 bases outside the gene matches. This CDR3 has 11 amino acids. In germline, CDR1 is SQVTM, CDR2 ANQGSEA. CDR3 bases: TGCAGCCAAGACAGGGTCACTGAAGCTTTCTTT. Protein product: CSQDRVTEAFF. The full variable domain, with the rest looked up from reference TRBV29-1 and TRBJ1-1, is SAVISQKPSRDICQRGTSLTIQCQVDSQVTMMFWYRQQPGQSLTLIATANQGSEATYESGFVIDKFPISRPNLTFSTLTVSNMSPEDSSIYLCSQDRVTEAFFGQGTRLTVV.

The chain uses TRBV7-9 and TRBJ2-7; TRBD2 matches at 10 bases. This CDR3 contains 14 residues. The germline gives CDR1 SEHNR, CDR2 FQNEAQ (reference sequence). V was pared by 5 bases and J by 6 bases, with 7 bases of the junction left unmatched. This chain's CDR3 is CASSLGLAFGEQYF. For the CDR3, the DNA is TGTGCCAGCAGCCTGGGACTAGCGTTCGGCGAGCAGTACTTC.

This clonotype was seen ten or more times. This chain links TRBV4-1 with TRBJ2-7; 7 bases line up with TRBD1. V was pared by 3 bases and J by 3 bases, with 5 bases of the junction left unmatched. This CDR3 region has 14 residues. CDR1 is MGHRA and CDR2 is YSYEKL in the germline V gene. For the CDR3, the DNA is TGCGCCAGCAGCCAGGTCACAGGGGACTACGAGCAGTACTTC. This gives the protein CASSQVTGDYEQYF.

CDR3 sequence (DNA): TGTGCCAGCAGTTTGATGGGGTCCTCTGGAAACACCATATATTTT. Translated: CASSLMGSSGNTIYF. The J gene is TRBJ1-3, the V gene TRBV28, with no clear D. The CDR3 spans 15 residues. In germline, CDR1 is MDHEN, CDR2 SYDVKM. Trimming shortened V by 3 bases and J by 0 bases, and 9 bases separated the two germline ends. The whole variable domain, filled in from reference TRBV28 and TRBJ1-3, reads DVKVTQSSRYLVKRTGEKVFLECVQDMDHENMFWYRQDPGLGLRLIYFSYDVKMKEKGDIPEGYSVSREKKERFSLILESASTNQTSMYLCASSLMGSSGNTIYFGEGSWLTVV.

This clonotype was seen at least ten times. V usage is TRBV5-5 and J usage is TRBJ1-1, with a possible D match to TRBD1 (5 bases). Trimming shortened V by 1 base and J by 4 bases, and 14 bases separated the two germline ends. Germline V gene sequence: CDR1 SGHKS, CDR2 YYEKEE (reference sequence). CDR3 size: 15 residues. In DNA form, the CDR3 reads TGTGCCAGCAGCTTGATTGTCCAGGGCCTCACTGAAGCTTTCTTT. This translates into CASSLIVQGLTEAFF.

This clonotype has just a few counts. This rearrangement joins TRBV20-1 to TRBJ1-6; 8 bases line up with TRBD1. Germline CDR1 and CDR2: DFQATT and SNEGSKA (reference sequence). J gave up 7 bases and V 3 bases, and 8 bases lay outside the gene matches. This CDR3 has 15 residues. In DNA form, the CDR3 reads TGCAGTGCTAGGGACATTACAGGGGGGAATTCACCCCTCCACTTT. Residues: CSARDITGGNSPLHF.

This clonotype was found many times. V usage is TRBV5-8 and J usage is TRBJ1-5; 7 bases align to TRBD1. The CDR3 has 14 residues. Per the germline V gene, CDR1 is SGHTS and CDR2 is YDEGEE. J was trimmed by 3 bases and V by 4 bases; bases with no gene match: 4. The CDR3 DNA is TGTGCCAGCAGCGGGAAGGGGGCCAATCAGCCCCAGCATTTT. The encoded protein is CASSGKGANQPQHF.

This clonotype came up a few times. Relative to the germline gene, one junction end is altered; a read error may explain this. V gene TRBV7-9 combines with J gene TRBJ1-4, with 7 bases lining up with TRBD1. This CDR3 is 15 amino acids long. Germline loops: CDR1 SEHNR, CDR2 FQNEAQ (reference sequence). This CDR3 is CASSHYRGTNEKLFF. As DNA, the CDR3 is TGCGCCAGCAGCCACTACAGGGGTACTAATGAAAAACTGTTTTTT.

This clonotype was counted many times. The chain couples TRBV3-1 to TRBJ1-1; D remains ambiguous. This CDR3 is built from 12 residues. CDR1 and CDR2 (germline): LGHDT, YNNKEL (reference sequence). Deletions cut 3 bases from V and 1 base from J, with 3 bases between. CDR3 in amino acids: CASSHENTEAFF. CDR3 sequence (DNA): TGTGCCAGCAGCCATGAGAACACTGAAGCTTTCTTT.

A few counts support this clonotype. This chain links TRBV6-6 with TRBJ1-2, with TRBD1 as a possible D gene (6 bases). CDR1 is MNHNY, CDR2 SVGAGI, per germline (reference sequence). V shed 6 bases and J shed 8 bases, with 16 bases lying between them. The CDR3 covers 13 residues. This CDR3 reads CASSLTGYGGYTF. DNA of the CDR3: TGTGCCAGCAGCCTTACAGGGTACGGGGGCTACACCTTC.

The rearrangement links TRBV7-9 to TRBJ1-6; possible D gene TRBD1, 5 bases. CDR3 length: 18 amino acids. Germline values: CDR1 SEHNR, CDR2 FQNEAQ (reference sequence). The germline V and J ends were trimmed by 1 base and 9 bases, with 22 bases remaining between them. The CDR3: CASSLVGRQRETGSPLHF. DNA of the CDR3: TGTGCCAGCAGCTTAGTCGGACGACAGCGCGAAACGGGTTCACCCCTCCACTTT.

This clonotype has at least ten counts. The chain joins TRBV6-5 to TRBJ2-5, with D hard to call. CDR1 and CDR2 from the germline V gene are MNHEY and SVGAGI. CDR3 length: 11 residues. V lost 2 bases to trimming and J lost 4 bases, with 2 bases between them. The CDR3 DNA is TGTGCCAGCAGTTACGCAGAGACCCAGTACTTC. Protein sequence: CASSYAETQYF.

The table lists this clonotype with a count of one. The V call is TRBV29-1, the J call TRBJ2-7; TRBD2 agrees at 11 bases. Looked up from germline, CDR1 is SQVTM and CDR2 is ANQGSEA. This CDR3 contains 12 residues. V lost 8 bases to trimming and J lost 9 bases; unmatched junction nucleotides: 9. CDR3 sequence (DNA): TGCAGCTTAGGGGCTAGCGGGAGGTGGCAGTACTTC. Amino acid sequence: CSLGASGRWQYF.